This T cell receptor (beta chain) appears in the sequencing data of a study of CXCR3-negative and CXCR3-positive naive CD8 T cells. The TRB cDNA libraries were prepared by 5' RACE with UMI labels. TCRdb re-called the 5' RACE reads and shows each CDR3 protein once, DNA omitted. Its table records some 41,000 distinct CDR3 sequences. Germline lookup yields CDR1 DFQATT and CDR2 SNEGSKA (reference sequence). The CDR3 spans 15 residues. Sequenced: naive CXCR3- CD8+ T cells from blood. The sample's subset: CD45RO-CCR7+CD27+CD95- naive CD8+ T cells lacking CXCR3 (TNR3-). The chain carries TRBV20-1 and TRBJ2-7; TCRdb reports TRBD1, a call that lacks DNA to check it against. This receptor was taken from a human donor in good health. Some clones in this sample may be carry-over from other donors' samples. The CDR3 loop is CSARVTGKSSYEQYF.